The clone carrying this T cell receptor (beta chain) was recorded a few times. Its target is unknown. General study points: Larger-cohort validation covered only one TCR beta V-J rearrangement. The TCR gene usage of tumor memory CD4+ T cells clustered together with blood and lymph node memory CD4+ cells and with lymph node naive CD4+ cells.

Full-length variable regions came from constant-region reverse primers plus semi-nested Nested Universal Primer A PCR. From the 5' RACE reads, TCRdb called clonotypes with MiXCR, one entry per CDR3 protein. The table shows about 32,000 distinct CDR3 sequences, with less than 25% occurring only once. Germline values: CDR1 SGHDT, CDR2 YYEEEE. The CDR3 sequence is 16 residues long. The junction had 10 bases not matched to a gene; V was cut back by 0 bases and J by 5 bases. CD4+CD45RO+CD25- cells were isolated as memory CD4+ T cells. The chain links TRBV5-6 to TRBJ2-5; TRBD1 matches at 7 bases. The specimen was memory CD4+ T cells sorted from blood. Subset noted: memory CD4+ T cells, CD4+CD45RO+CD25-. The TCR comes from a female donor with breast cancer. The CDR3: CASSLGTTGRRETQYF. The CDR3 coding sequence is TGTGCCAGCAGCTTGGGGACGACAGGGAGACGTGAGACCCAGTACTTC. The full variable domain, in which reference TRBV5-6 and TRBJ2-5 provide the parts outside the CDR3, is DAGVTQSPTHLIKTRGQQVTLRCSPKSGHDTVSWYQQALGQGPQFIFQYYEEEERQRGNFPDRFSGHQFPNYSSELNVNALLLGDSALYLCASSLGTTGRRETQYFGPGTRLLVL.